Included here is one T cell receptor (beta chain) sequence, with context. This sample is drawn from a study of blood T cell repertoires in COVID-19. Study-level information: Spain, Italy and the United States supplied samples that represented acute and convalescent COVID-19. PBMCs, B-cell-depleted T cells, or T cells were the source of the cDNA or gDNA that made up the material.

Libraries were prepared by immunoSEQ multiplex PCR; TCRdb keeps only in-frame clonotypes and omits some of them. The sample contains 30,000 to 50,000 clones, roughly 85% of which appear only once. The CDR3 length is 15 residues. V gave up 4 bases and J gave up 0 bases; unmatched junction bases: 4. CDR1 and CDR2 (germline): SGHVS, FQNEAQ. The clonotype was recovered from a man in his 60s with acute or convalescent COVID-19. The rearrangement links TRBV7-8 to TRBJ2-7, with TRBD1 identical over 9 bases. The sequencing input was peripheral blood. The CDR3 here is CASSSGQGTSYEQYF. The CDR3 region has the DNA TGTGCCAGCAGCTCGGGACAGGGAACCTCCTACGAGCAGTACTTC.